This T cell receptor (beta chain) stems from a study of cytomegalovirus exposure and HLA in healthy donors. Primers included in the PCR were 60 Vbeta and 13 Jbeta primers. The data were produced by immunoSEQ multiplex PCR, yet TCRdb's version contains in-frame clones alone and is incomplete. The table lists approximately 110,000 clones, roughly three quarters of them singletons. This clone appeared a single time. V gave up 0 bases and J gave up 2 bases; unmatched junction bases: 5. The CDR3 contains 19 residues. The sequenced sample consisted of PBMCs. The gene calls are TRBV23-1 and TRBJ2-6, with 12 nucleotides matching TRBD1. TRBV23-1 has ORF status, its function being uncertain. The sequence was obtained from a woman under 30 in good health and CMV-seropositive. The CDR3 coding sequence is TGCGCCAGCAGTCAATCGGGGACAGGGGGCTCGGCTGGGGCCAACGTCCTGACTTTC. Protein sequence: CASSQSGTGGSAGANVLTF.